The present T cell receptor (beta chain) was sequenced within a study of cytomegalovirus exposure and HLA in healthy donors. Study details: Of more than 350 genotyped donors, 81% clustered with self-reported Caucasian donors.

CDR1 is SGHRS and CDR2 is YFSETQ in the germline V gene. The CDR3 is made up of 13 amino acids. With 4 bases removed from V and 0 bases from J, the gap between germline ends came to 8 bases. The PCR had 60 Vbeta and 13 Jbeta primers. Original processing methods: In a later analysis, about 9.9 million of 83 million or so unique beta chains occurred in at least two donors. The data were produced by immunoSEQ multiplex PCR, yet TCRdb's version contains in-frame clones alone and is incomplete. The V and J calls and clone size are taken from that table; D and trimming were inferred from the DNA. The profile shows approximately 290,000 clones, about 80% of them singletons. Regarding this clone: The antigen is unknown. Other DNA sequences in the same sample also yield this CDR3.

General study results and limits: A later examination showed that TCR association rates differed by HLA locus, with DRB1 most and HLA-C fewest.

The chain links TRBV5-1 to TRBJ2-7, with no clear D. The sequence derives from a girl aged 2 to 9 in good health and CMV-seronegative. Specimen: PBMCs. The CDR3, as DNA: TGCGCCAGCAGCCAAGACAACTCCTACGAGCAGTACTTC. Amino acids: CASSQDNSYEQYF. Filled out from reference TRBV5-1 and TRBJ2-7, the complete variable domain reads KAGVTQTPRYLIKTRGQQVTLSCSPISGHRSVSWYQQTPGQGLQFLFEYFSETQRNKGNFPGRFSGRQFSNSRSEMNVSTLELGDSALYLCASSQDNSYEQYFGPGTRLTVT.